The entry below gives a single T cell receptor beta chain sequence along with its context. MiXCR was run by TCRdb on the PCR reads, yielding one entry per CDR3 protein. The sample gives 100,000 or so distinct CDR3 sequences, roughly 38% of which show up once; around 4.2% is in the top ten. Naive CD8 T cells were sorted, and the gate applied was CD8+CD4-CCR7+CD45RA+. The data were obtained in a study of molecular identifiers for immune sequencing clone quantification. Source material: naive CD8+ T cells from blood, with Jurkat cell RNA spiked in. As for subset: FACS-sorted CD8+CD4-CCR7+CD45RA+ naive T cells. This TCR came from a human donor in good health. Some libraries in this study had Jurkat cell RNA spiked in.

The CDR3 region is CASSQELRTTNEQFF. The CDR3 DNA sequence: TGCGCCAGCAGCCAAGAGTTGAGGACTACCAATGAGCAGTTCTTC. The chain combines TRBV4-3 with TRBJ2-1; the D gene is possibly TRBD2 (6 bases). This CDR3 has 15 residues. Trimming removed 0 bases at V and 6 bases at J, with 12 bases between. The germline CDR1 and CDR2 sequences are LGHNA and YSLEER.